This entry lists 18 T cell receptor beta chains sequenced from one sample in a study of T cells of healthy individuals. One entry per CDR3 protein results from TCRdb running MiXCR on the 5' RACE reads. The sample consists of more than 60,000 distinct CDR3 sequences, around 16% of them appearing once. These receptors came from a human donor in good health.

This clonotype appeared once. V usage is TRBV12-3 or TRBV12-4 and J usage is TRBJ2-3; the D gene is possibly TRBD2 (6 bases). The CDR3 runs to 13 residues. The V end was cut by 6 bases, the J end by 5 bases, with 12 bases between. CDR3 amino acids: CASSGGLGDTQYF. The CDR3, as DNA: TGTGCCAGCAGCGGGGGACTTGGAGATACGCAGTATTTT.

Many counts were recorded for this clonotype. The rearrangement joins TRBV20-1 to TRBJ1-3; D remains unclear. The CDR3 runs to 13 residues. Trimming pared 7 bases from V and 4 bases from J, leaving 14 bases between. The germline V gene encodes CDR1 DFQATT and CDR2 SNEGSKA (reference sequence). CDR3 in DNA: TGCAGTGGCCAAGTTGGGGTGGGAAACACCATATATTTT. As protein: CSGQVGVGNTIYF.

The genes are TRBV7-9 and TRBJ2-1; D is perhaps TRBD2 (5 bases). The CDR3 extends over 12 amino acids. Germline values: CDR1 SEHNR, CDR2 FQNEAQ (reference sequence). CDR3 protein: CAAEVSYNEQFF. The CDR3 nucleotides read TGTGCAGCGGAAGTCAGCTACAATGAGCAGTTCTTC.

This clonotype was picked up a small number of times. This chain links TRBV7-2 with TRBJ2-2, with 9 bases lining up with TRBD2. The V gene end was trimmed by 1 base and the J gene end by 7 bases; junction bases not matched to a gene: 10. Germline CDR1 and CDR2: SGHTA and FQGNSA. The CDR3 has 17 amino acids. The CDR3: CASSLVAGGRAGGELFF. The CDR3 nucleotides read TGTGCCAGCAGCTTAGTAGCGGGCGGGAGGGCCGGCGGGGAGCTGTTTTTT.

This clonotype appeared a few times. The chain employs TRBV7-2 and TRBJ1-1; D unresolved. The CDR3 contains 14 residues. Germline CDR1 is SGHTA and CDR2 is FQGNSA. V gave up 7 bases and J gave up 5 bases, with 17 bases separating them. Written as DNA, the CDR3 is TGTGCCAGCAACCCATCGGACGTGGCTACTGAAGCTTTCTTT. This gives the protein CASNPSDVATEAFF.

In its sample, this clonotype was seen once. This chain joins TRBV12-3 or TRBV12-4 and TRBJ1-1; TRBD1 matches at 9 bases. This CDR3 has 15 amino acids. Trimming took 5 bases from V and 2 from J; bases not matched to a gene: 6. In DNA, the CDR3 is TGTGCCAGCAGTGCGCTACAGGGGGCAAACACTGAAGCTTTCTTT. Translating it yields CASSALQGANTEAFF.

The chain combines TRBV28 with TRBJ1-2; 11 nucleotides agree with TRBD1. Germline V gene data show CDR1 as MDHEN and CDR2 as SYDVKM. CDR3 length: 16 amino acids. The V gene end was trimmed by 6 bases and the J gene end by 2 bases; junction bases not matched to a gene: 8. CDR3 nucleotides: TGTGCCAGCAGACCAAATGGACAGGGGGCGAACTATGGCTACACCTTC. This gives the protein CASRPNGQGANYGYTF.

The genes are TRBV28 and TRBJ2-1, with TRBD1 as a possible D gene (5 bases). V was shortened by 4 bases and J by 1 base, with 14 bases between the two germline ends. The germline V gene encodes CDR1 MDHEN and CDR2 SYDVKM. CDR3 length equals 16 residues. In DNA, the CDR3 is TGTGCCAGCAGTTCGACGAACAGGAGATCCTACAATGAGCAGTTCTTC. It yields the protein CASSSTNRRSYNEQFF. The variable domain in full, completed from reference TRBV28 and TRBJ2-1, reads DVKVTQSSRYLVKRTGEKVFLECVQDMDHENMFWYRQDPGLGLRLIYFSYDVKMKEKGDIPEGYSVSREKKERFSLILESASTNQTSMYLCASSSTNRRSYNEQFFGPGTRLTVL.

Ten or more counts support this clonotype. V is TRBV10-3 and J is TRBJ2-3, with D hard to call. CDR3 length: 12 amino acids. Between the trimmed V and J ends, which lost 8 bases and 6 bases, there was a span of 12 bases. The germline V gene encodes CDR1 ENHRY and CDR2 SYGVKD. CDR3 region: CAIGVQGDTQYF. For the CDR3, the DNA is TGTGCCATCGGTGTCCAAGGGGATACGCAGTATTTT.

In its sample, this clonotype was seen many times. The chain recombines TRBV7-3 with TRBJ2-2; D possibly corresponds to TRBD2 (5 bases). The germline V gene has CDR1 SGHTA and CDR2 FQGTGA. The CDR3 has 14 amino acids. Trimming pared 0 bases from V and 8 bases from J, leaving 10 bases between. The CDR3 region has the DNA TGTGCCAGCAGCTTAACGGTGCTAGCTGGGGAGCTGTTTTTT. This codes for CASSLTVLAGELFF.

This clonotype has a count of ten or more. The rearrangement links TRBV3-1 to TRBJ2-7; TRBD1 might be the D (6 bases). Germline V gene lookup returns CDR1 LGHDT and CDR2 YNNKEL (reference sequence). Trimming removed 3 bases at V and 0 bases at J, with 12 bases between. This CDR3 comprises 15 residues. The CDR3 spells CASSHAGTLSYEQYF. The CDR3, as DNA: TGTGCCAGCAGCCACGCCGGGACACTCTCCTACGAGCAGTACTTC.

This clonotype was observed many times. This chain uses TRBV4-3 with TRBJ2-3; D might be TRBD2 (6 bases). In germline, CDR1 is LGHNA, CDR2 YSLEER. Trimming took off 0 bases at V and 5 bases at J, with 27 bases between the two ends. CDR3 length: 20 amino acids. This CDR3 is CASSQEGAGVMGEDVDTQYF. The CDR3 region has the DNA TGCGCCAGCAGCCAAGAAGGGGCGGGCGTAATGGGGGAGGATGTAGATACGCAGTATTTT.

This chain uses TRBV2 with TRBJ1-3; D call uncertain. The CDR3 loop spans 14 amino acids. Germline V gene data show CDR1 as SNHLY and CDR2 as FYNNEI. V shed 4 bases and J shed 2 bases, with 9 bases lying between them. CDR3 nucleotide sequence: TGTGCCAGCAGTGCCCCTAGGACTGGAAACACCATATATTTT. Its translation is CASSAPRTGNTIYF.

This clonotype was recorded only once. A much larger clone is a single base away; this may be a read error. J is TRBJ1-3 and V is TRBV5-5; D not certain. From germline, CDR1 is SGHKS and CDR2 YYEKEE (reference sequence). This CDR3 contains 15 residues. V was shortened by 4 bases and J by 0 bases, with 11 bases between the two germline ends. CDR3 sequence: CASSHGLISGNTIYF. Here the CDR3 DNA reads TGTGCCAGCAGCCATGGACTCATCTCTGGAAACACCATATATTTT.

This clonotype was found many times. This CDR3 is CASTTDRDPDTQYF. The CDR3 DNA reads as TGTGCCAGCACTACGGACAGGGATCCAGATACGCAGTATTTT. J is TRBJ2-3 and V is TRBV12-3 or TRBV12-4; 8 bases fit TRBD1. The CDR3 is 14 residues long. Losses at the gene ends were 7 bases for V and 4 bases for J; bases not matched to a gene: 7.

The genes are TRBV18 and TRBJ2-1; 7 positions match TRBD1. Germline-derived CDR1 and CDR2 are KGHSH and LQKENI. The CDR3 spans 15 residues. After removal of 3 bases from V and 7 bases from J, the junction contained 9 bases not matched to a gene. The CDR3 region is CASSPRGQSSNEQFF. The DNA of the CDR3 is TGTGCCAGCTCACCTAGGGGGCAGTCGAGTAATGAGCAGTTCTTC.

This clonotype was seen only a few times. The chain recombines TRBV14 with TRBJ2-1, with 7 bases identical to TRBD1. The V and J ends lost 4 bases and 2 bases, in that order; junction bases with no gene match: 8. The germline CDR1 and CDR2 sequences are SGHDN and FVKESK. The CDR3 sequence is 16 residues long. In DNA form, the CDR3 reads TGTGCCAGCAGCCCATCACAGGGGAGAACCTACAATGAGCAGTTCTTC. Residues: CASSPSQGRTYNEQFF.

The rearrangement uses TRBV5-1 and TRBJ1-1, with TRBD1 matching over 7 bases. Germline V gene data show CDR1 as SGHRS and CDR2 as YFSETQ. Trimming removed 5 bases from V and 5 bases from J; junction bases left unmatched: 15. The CDR3 is made up of 16 amino acids. The CDR3 spells CASSLRGGRGVTEAFF. The CDR3 coding sequence is TGCGCCAGCAGTTTGAGAGGGGGCCGCGGGGTGACTGAAGCTTTCTTT.